Sequencing of this TCR beta chain was carried out in a study of cytomegalovirus exposure and HLA in healthy donors. Across the whole study: The 120 validation repertoires matched the approximately 700 first-cohort repertoires in platform, a later analysis reported.

On this clone: Its matching antigen is unknown.

Sequenced by immunoSEQ multiplex PCR; TCRdb stores in-frame clones only, minus some. The sample has about 150,000 clones, less than 90% seen once. Study-wide findings and caveats: Whilst most TCR sequences proved rare, a subset of public TCRs occurred across many donors. Subsequent analysis of the roughly 120 validation repertoires found a tendency for first-cohort TCR clusters to co-occur.

The material sequenced was PBMCs. The origin of this receptor is a woman between 18 and 29 years old in good health and CMV-seropositive.

CDR3 protein: CASNRQGRGYTF. CDR3 coding DNA: TGTGCCAGCAACCGACAGGGACGGGGCTACACCTTC. The J gene is TRBJ1-2, the V gene TRBV28; 7 bases align to TRBD1. Per germline, CDR1 MDHEN and CDR2 SYDVKM. The CDR3 has 12 amino acids. V shed 7 bases, J shed 8 bases, and the junction held 7 bases outside the gene matches.